One and the same sample provided the 14 T cell receptor beta chains below, sequenced in a study of human T cells and chemical hapten exposure. TCRdb used MiXCR to reprocess the RACE reads, holding one entry per CDR3 protein. The table includes tens of thousands of distinct CDR3 sequences, about 31% detected once. The time point: patch test 1, 2 weeks after DPC sensitization. Regarding treatment: therapeutic diphenylcyclopropenone sensitization with weekly scalp DPC. The sequenced sample was whole blood, obtained in connection with sensitization to the hapten diphenylcyclopropenone (DPC). All receptors derive from a man aged 35 to 55 with alopecia areata. Some clones in this sample may be carry-over from other donors' samples.

In this sample, this clonotype turned up a few times. The chain is built from TRBV6-5 and TRBJ2-1; perhaps TRBD2 as D (5 bases). Germline-derived CDR1 and CDR2 are MNHEY and SVGAGI. V was trimmed by 4 bases and J by 9 bases, leaving 13 bases between them. The CDR3 runs 13 residues. CDR3 residues: CASSSGTRSEQFF. Here the CDR3 DNA reads TGTGCCAGCAGTTCTGGAACTAGAAGTGAGCAGTTCTTC.

In this sample, this clonotype turned up once. The genes are TRBV28 and TRBJ1-5, with no clear D. CDR3 size: 13 residues. V lost 7 bases and J lost 2, with 9 bases in between. Germline CDR1 MDHEN, CDR2 SYDVKM. For the CDR3, the DNA is TGTGCCAGCACATGGCCAGGCAATCAGCCCCAGCATTTT. Amino acids: CASTWPGNQPQHF.

The gene calls are TRBV10-3 and TRBJ2-1; 8 nucleotides match TRBD1. With V trimmed by 6 bases and J by 2 bases, 6 bases remained unmatched. CDR3 length: 15 amino acids. Germline assignment: CDR1 ENHRY and CDR2 SYGVKD. For the CDR3, the DNA is TGTGCCATCAGGGATGGACAGGGCCCCTACAATGAGCAGTTCTTC. Amino acids: CAIRDGQGPYNEQFF.

V gene TRBV7-7 combines with J gene TRBJ2-5; possible D gene TRBD1, 5 bases. Germline CDR1 reads SSHAT; CDR2 reads FNYEAQ (reference sequence). The CDR3 extends over 15 amino acids. Trimming pared 4 bases from V and 0 bases from J, leaving 12 bases between. CDR3 in amino acids: CASSSLQGDQETQYF. CDR3 in DNA: TGTGCCAGCAGCTCCCTCCAGGGTGACCAAGAGACCCAGTACTTC.

This clonotype came up a few times. The chain has TRBV7-6 and TRBJ2-7, with 14 nucleotides matching TRBD2. Trimming took 0 bases from V and 6 from J; bases not matched to a gene: 10. CDR3 size: 18 residues. The germline V gene has CDR1 SGHVS and CDR2 FNYEAQ. CDR3 in DNA: TGTGCCAGCAGCTTAGCCCGAGGGACTAGCGGGAGTTTAAGCGAGCAGTACTTC. Protein product: CASSLARGTSGSLSEQYF.

This clonotype was counted only a few times. The chain couples TRBV6-1 to TRBJ2-2; TRBD2 might be the D (5 bases). The V end lost 7 bases, the J end lost 0 bases, and 15 bases lay between the germline ends. This CDR3 contains 16 residues. The germline gives CDR1 MNHNS, CDR2 SASEGT. DNA for the CDR3: TGTGCCAGCATCGATGGTGGGAGTTCGAACACCGGGGAGCTGTTTTTT. Its translation is CASIDGGSSNTGELFF.

This clonotype was counted a few times. CDR3 nucleotides: TGTGCCAGCGGACTAGCGGGAGGAAATTACGAGCAGTACTTC. It is translated as CASGLAGGNYEQYF. The V call is TRBV2, the J call TRBJ2-7, with 14 bases aligning to TRBD2. Trimming at V came to 8 bases and at J to 4 bases, leaving 4 bases not matched to a gene. The CDR3 covers 14 residues. CDR1 and CDR2 from the germline V gene are SNHLY and FYNNEI.

V and J are TRBV20-1 and TRBJ1-1; D is uncertain. Trimming took 0 bases from V and 1 from J, leaving 3 bases between them. Per the germline V gene, CDR1 is DFQATT and CDR2 is SNEGSKA (reference sequence). This CDR3 comprises 12 residues. CDR3 residues: CSAREANTEAFF. The CDR3 DNA reads as TGCAGTGCTAGAGAGGCGAACACTGAAGCTTTCTTT.

This clonotype was seen only a few times. This chain links TRBV20-1 with TRBJ2-7; D remains unclear. This CDR3 comprises 13 residues. V shed 5 bases and J shed 3 bases, with 14 bases lying between them. Germline lookup yields CDR1 DFQATT and CDR2 SNEGSKA (reference sequence). The CDR3 loop reads CSALINQNYEQYF. Written as DNA, the CDR3 is TGCAGTGCTCTAATTAACCAGAACTACGAGCAGTACTTC.

The chain recombines TRBV7-3 with TRBJ2-1, with 10 bases matching TRBD2. The CDR3 extends over 16 amino acids. J was trimmed by 2 bases and V by 2 bases; bases with no gene match: 3. Germline V gives CDR1 SGHTA, CDR2 FQGTGA. CDR3 nucleotides: TGTGCCAGCAGCTTACAAGCGGGAGGGCCCTACAATGAGCAGTTCTTC. The encoded protein is CASSLQAGGPYNEQFF.

This clonotype occurred a few times. The chain combines TRBV10-1 with TRBJ2-7; D not certain. Trimming removed 5 bases at V and 0 bases at J, with 8 bases between. This CDR3 comprises 13 residues. CDR1 and CDR2 (germline): WNHNN, SYGVQD (reference sequence). CDR3 loop: CASSQATSYEQYF. The DNA for the CDR3 is TGCGCCAGCAGTCAGGCAACCTCCTACGAGCAGTACTTC.

V gene TRBV5-6 combines with J gene TRBJ2-5; 7 bases line up with TRBD2. Trimming took 4 bases from V and 5 from J; bases not matched to a gene: 11. The CDR3 covers 15 residues. The V gene's germline CDR1 is SGHDT and CDR2 YYEEEE. CDR3 nucleotide sequence: TGTGCCAGCAGCCTACTCCGGGGAGGGAGGGAGACCCAGTACTTC. Amino acid sequence: CASSLLRGGRETQYF. The entire variable domain, with the rest obtained from reference TRBV5-6 and TRBJ2-5, is as follows: DAGVTQSPTHLIKTRGQQVTLRCSPKSGHDTVSWYQQALGQGPQFIFQYYEEEERQRGNFPDRFSGHQFPNYSSELNVNALLLGDSALYLCASSLLRGGRETQYFGPGTRLLVL.

The CDR3 nucleotides are TGTGCCAGCAGCCAACGGGGTTCAGATACGCAGTATTTT. This translates into CASSQRGSDTQYF. The chain combines TRBV3-1 with TRBJ2-3; tentatively, D is TRBD2 (5 bases). The CDR3 consists of 13 residues. The V end was cut by 2 bases, the J end by 4 bases, with 7 bases between. CDR1 and CDR2 (germline): LGHDT, YNNKEL (reference sequence).

The chain combines TRBV27 with TRBJ1-1, with 10 bases fitting TRBD1. Trimming took 2 bases from V and 10 from J; bases not matched to a gene: 10. Germline CDR1 is MNHEY and CDR2 is SMNVEV (reference sequence). CDR3 size: 15 residues. The CDR3 sequence: CASSLVGQGYLGAFF. CDR3 nucleotide sequence: TGTGCCAGCAGTTTAGTGGGACAGGGGTATTTGGGAGCTTTCTTT.